This T cell receptor (beta chain) was obtained from a study of Ad26.COV2.S vaccination and SARS-CoV-2 variants. Study-level points and caveats: Compared with placebo recipients, vaccine recipients had higher spike-specific TCR breadth. The analyses of TCR breadth and depth may have understated the size of total T cell responses. Marked by substantial breadth, spike-specific CD8+ and CD4+ T cell responses were reportedly seen after vaccination. Researchers reported similar non-spike TCR breadth in vaccine and placebo recipients.

Comments on this clone: Antigen unknown.

Sequenced by immunoSEQ multiplex PCR; TCRdb stores in-frame clones only, minus some. The repertoire holds approximately 340,000 clones, about 92% seen once, with 3.5% to 4.5% in the top ten. Trimming stripped 5 bases from V and 2 bases from J, with 10 bases between. The CDR3 totals 13 residues. Germline CDR1 MNHEY, CDR2 SVGEGT. The clonotype originates from a human donor who had recovered from COVID-19. This chain links TRBV6-2 or TRBV6-3 with TRBJ2-7, with D perhaps TRBD2 (5 bases). Sequences were derived from peripheral blood, sampled after recovery from COVID-19. This CDR3 is CASSPLRAYEQYF. CDR3 DNA: TGTGCCAGCAGTCCCTTGCGGGCCTACGAGCAGTACTTC.